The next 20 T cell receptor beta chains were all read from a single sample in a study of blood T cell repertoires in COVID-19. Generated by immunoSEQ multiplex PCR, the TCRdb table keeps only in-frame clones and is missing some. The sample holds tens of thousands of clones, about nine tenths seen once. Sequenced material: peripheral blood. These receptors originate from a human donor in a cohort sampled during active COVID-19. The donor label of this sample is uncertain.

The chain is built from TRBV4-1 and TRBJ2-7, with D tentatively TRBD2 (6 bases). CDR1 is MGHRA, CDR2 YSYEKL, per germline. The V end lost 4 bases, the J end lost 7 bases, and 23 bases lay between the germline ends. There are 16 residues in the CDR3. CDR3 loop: CASSLRVAGGLGEQYF. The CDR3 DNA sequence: TGCGCCAGCAGCCTACGGGTAGCCGGGGGTTTGGGTGAGCAGTACTTC.

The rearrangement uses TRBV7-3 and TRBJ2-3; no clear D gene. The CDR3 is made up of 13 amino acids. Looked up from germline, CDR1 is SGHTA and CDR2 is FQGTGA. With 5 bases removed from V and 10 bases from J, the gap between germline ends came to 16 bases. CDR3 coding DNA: TGTGCCAGCAGCCCGCAGCCGGAGAGTGCGCAGTATTTT. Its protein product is CASSPQPESAQYF.

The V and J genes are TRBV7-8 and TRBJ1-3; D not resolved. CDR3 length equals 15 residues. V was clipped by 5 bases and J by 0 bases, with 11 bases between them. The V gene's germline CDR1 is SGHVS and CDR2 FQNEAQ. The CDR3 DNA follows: TGTGCCAGCAGCCAGCAACCGCTCTCTGGAAACACCATATATTTT. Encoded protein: CASSQQPLSGNTIYF.

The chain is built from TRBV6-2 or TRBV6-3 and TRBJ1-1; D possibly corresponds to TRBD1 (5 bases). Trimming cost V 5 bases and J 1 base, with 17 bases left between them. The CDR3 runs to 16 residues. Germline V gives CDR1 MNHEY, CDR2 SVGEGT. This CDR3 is CASSLTEGWRNTEAFF. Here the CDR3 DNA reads TGTGCCAGCAGTCTTACGGAGGGGTGGAGGAACACTGAAGCTTTCTTT.

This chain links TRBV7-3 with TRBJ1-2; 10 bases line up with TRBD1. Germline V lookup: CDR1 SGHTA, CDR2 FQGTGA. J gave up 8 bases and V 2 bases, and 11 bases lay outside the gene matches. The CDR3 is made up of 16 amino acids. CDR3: CASSLGTGVTQGGYTF. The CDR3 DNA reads TGTGCCAGCAGCTTAGGGACAGGGGTTACGCAAGGGGGCTACACCTTC. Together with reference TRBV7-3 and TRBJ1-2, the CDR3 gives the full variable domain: GAGVSQTPSNKVTEKGKYVELRCDPISGHTALYWYRQSLGQGPEFLIYFQGTGAADDSGLPNDRFFAVRPEGSVSTLKIQRTERGDSAVYLCASSLGTGVTQGGYTFGSGTRLTVV.

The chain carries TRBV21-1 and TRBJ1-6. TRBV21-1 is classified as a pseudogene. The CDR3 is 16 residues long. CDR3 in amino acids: CASSAVASSYNSPLHF. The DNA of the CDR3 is TGTGCCAGCAGCGCGGTCGCCAGCTCCTATAATTCACCCCTCCACTTT.

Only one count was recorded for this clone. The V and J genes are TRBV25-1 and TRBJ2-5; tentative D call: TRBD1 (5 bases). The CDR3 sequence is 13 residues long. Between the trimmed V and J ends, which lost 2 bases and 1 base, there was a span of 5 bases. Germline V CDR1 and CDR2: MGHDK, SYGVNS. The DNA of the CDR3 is TGTGCCAGCAGTGAACAGGGCCAAGAGACCCAGTACTTC. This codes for CASSEQGQETQYF.

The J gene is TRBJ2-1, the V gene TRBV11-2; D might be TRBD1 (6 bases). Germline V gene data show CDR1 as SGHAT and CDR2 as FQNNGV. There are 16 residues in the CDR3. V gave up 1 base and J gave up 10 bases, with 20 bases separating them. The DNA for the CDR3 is TGTGCCAGCAGCTTAGCACAGGGAATCCCGATCACAGAGCAGTTCTTC. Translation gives CASSLAQGIPITEQFF.

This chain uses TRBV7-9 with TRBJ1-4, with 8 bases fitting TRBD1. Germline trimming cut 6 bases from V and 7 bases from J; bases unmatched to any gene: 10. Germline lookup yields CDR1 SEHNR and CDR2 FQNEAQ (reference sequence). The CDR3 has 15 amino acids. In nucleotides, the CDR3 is TGTGCCAGCAGTTTTTCAGGGGGCGCGGGTGAAAAACTGTTTTTT. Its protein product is CASSFSGGAGEKLFF.

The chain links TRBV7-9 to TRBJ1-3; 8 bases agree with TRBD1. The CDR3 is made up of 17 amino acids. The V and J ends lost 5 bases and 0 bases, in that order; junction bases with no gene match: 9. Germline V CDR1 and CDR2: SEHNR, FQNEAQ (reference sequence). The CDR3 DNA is TGTGCCAGCAGCGCGGACAGGGCTCTTGGCTCTGGAAACACCATATATTTT. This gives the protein CASSADRALGSGNTIYF. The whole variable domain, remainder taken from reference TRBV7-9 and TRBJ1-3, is DTGVSQNPRHKITKRGQNVTFRCDPISEHNRLYWYRQTLGQGPEFLTYFQNEAQLEKSRLLSDRFSAERPKGSFSTLEIQRTEQGDSAMYLCASSADRALGSGNTIYFGEGSWLTVV.

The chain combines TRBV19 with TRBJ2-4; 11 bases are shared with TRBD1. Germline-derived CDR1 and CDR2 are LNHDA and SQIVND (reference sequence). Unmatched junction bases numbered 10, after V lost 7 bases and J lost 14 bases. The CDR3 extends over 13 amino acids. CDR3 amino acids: CASNIGQGASKYF. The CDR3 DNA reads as TGTGCCAGTAACATAGGACAGGGGGCATCTAAGTACTTC. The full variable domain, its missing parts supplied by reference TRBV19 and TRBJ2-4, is DGGITQSPKYLFRKEGQNVTLSCEQNLNHDAMYWYRQDPGQGLRLIYYSQIVNDFQKGDIAEGYSVSREKKESFPLTVTSAQKNPTAFYLCASNIGQGASKYFGAGTRLSVL.

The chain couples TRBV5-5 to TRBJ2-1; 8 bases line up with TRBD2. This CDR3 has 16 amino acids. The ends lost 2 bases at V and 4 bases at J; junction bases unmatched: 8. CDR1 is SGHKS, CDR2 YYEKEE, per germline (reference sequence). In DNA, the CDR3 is TGTGCCAGCAGCTTTGCCTCGACTAGCGATTACAATGAGCAGTTCTTC. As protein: CASSFASTSDYNEQFF.

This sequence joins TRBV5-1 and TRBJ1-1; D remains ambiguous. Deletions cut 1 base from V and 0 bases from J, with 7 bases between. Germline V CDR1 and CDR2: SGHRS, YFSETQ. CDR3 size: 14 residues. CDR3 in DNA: TGCGCCAGCAGCTTGCTCCCAGTGAACACTGAAGCTTTCTTT. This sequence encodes CASSLLPVNTEAFF.

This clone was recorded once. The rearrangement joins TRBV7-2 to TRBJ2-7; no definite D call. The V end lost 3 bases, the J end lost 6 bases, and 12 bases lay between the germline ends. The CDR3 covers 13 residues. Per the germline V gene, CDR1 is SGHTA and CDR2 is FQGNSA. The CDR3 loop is CASSFSGPSEQYF. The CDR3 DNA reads TGTGCCAGCAGCTTTTCAGGCCCCTCCGAGCAGTACTTC.

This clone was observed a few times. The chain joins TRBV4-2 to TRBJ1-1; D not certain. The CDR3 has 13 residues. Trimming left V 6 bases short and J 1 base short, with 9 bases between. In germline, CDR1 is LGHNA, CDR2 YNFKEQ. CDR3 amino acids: CASREQTNTEAFF. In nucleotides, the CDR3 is TGTGCCAGCAGAGAACAGACGAACACTGAAGCTTTCTTT.

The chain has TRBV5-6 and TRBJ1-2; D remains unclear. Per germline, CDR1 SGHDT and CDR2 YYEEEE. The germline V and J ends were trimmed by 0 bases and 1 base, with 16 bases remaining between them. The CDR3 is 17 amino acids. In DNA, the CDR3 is TGTGCCAGCAGCTTGGTTAGCTCTAGAAAGGTTAACTATGGCTACACCTTC. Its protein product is CASSLVSSRKVNYGYTF.

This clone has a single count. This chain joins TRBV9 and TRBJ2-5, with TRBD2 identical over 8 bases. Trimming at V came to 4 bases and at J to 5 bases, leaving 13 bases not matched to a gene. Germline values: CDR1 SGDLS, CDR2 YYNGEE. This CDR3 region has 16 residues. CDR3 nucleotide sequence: TGTGCCAGCAGCCCACGCCCGGGGGGGCGGGTGGAGACCCAGTACTTC. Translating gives CASSPRPGGRVETQYF.

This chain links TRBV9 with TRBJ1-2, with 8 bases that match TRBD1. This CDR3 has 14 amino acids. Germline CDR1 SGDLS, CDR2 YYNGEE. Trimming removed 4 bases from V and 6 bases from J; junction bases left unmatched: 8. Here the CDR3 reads CASSRMTGDNGYTF. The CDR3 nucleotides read TGTGCCAGCAGCAGAATGACAGGGGATAATGGCTACACCTTC. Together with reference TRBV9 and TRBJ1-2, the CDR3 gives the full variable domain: DSGVTQTPKHLITATGQRVTLRCSPRSGDLSVYWYQQSLDQGLQFLIQYYNGEERAKGNILERFSAQQFPDLHSELNLSSLELGDSALYFCASSRMTGDNGYTFGSGTRLTVV.

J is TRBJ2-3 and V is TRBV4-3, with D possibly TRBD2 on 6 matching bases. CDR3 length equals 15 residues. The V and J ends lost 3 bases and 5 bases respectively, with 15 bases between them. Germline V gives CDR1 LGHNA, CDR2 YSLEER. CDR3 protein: CASSQAGTLGDTQYF. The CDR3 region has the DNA TGCGCCAGCAGCCAGGCCGGGACTTTGGGAGATACGCAGTATTTT.

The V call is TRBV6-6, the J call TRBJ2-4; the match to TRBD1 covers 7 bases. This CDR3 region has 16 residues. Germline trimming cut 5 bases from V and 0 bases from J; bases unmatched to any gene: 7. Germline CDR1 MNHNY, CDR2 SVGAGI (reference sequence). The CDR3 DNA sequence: TGTGCCAGCAGTACAAACCGGGACAGAGCCAAAAACATTCAGTACTTC. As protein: CASSTNRDRAKNIQYF.